This TCR beta chain was found in a study of CD8+ T cells in alopecia areata. Whole-study results and caveats: Greater clonality was observed in lesional scalp samples, especially alopecia totalis/universalis, versus normal scalp. Scalp specimens additionally yield sequences from normal skin's resident alphabeta T cells.

CDR3 length equals 17 residues. Trimming cost V 0 bases and J 7 bases, with 22 bases left between them. Germline CDR1 LNHNV, CDR2 YYDKDF (reference sequence). Following RNA extraction, reverse transcription yielded cDNA that acted as the sequencing template. Sequencing used immunoSEQ multiplex PCR; TCRdb keeps in-frame clones, though not all of them. The table includes 90,000 to 120,000 clones, roughly 64% detected once. In regard to this clone: What it recognizes is unknown.

The sample taken for sequencing was CD8+ T cells sorted from blood. The chain combines TRBV15 with TRBJ2-7; D uncertain. The origin of this receptor is a human donor in good health. In nucleotides, the CDR3 is TGTGCCACCAGCAGAGATCCGGCGTCAGTGCGAGGTGGGGAGCAGTACTTC. Protein sequence: CATSRDPASVRGGEQYF.